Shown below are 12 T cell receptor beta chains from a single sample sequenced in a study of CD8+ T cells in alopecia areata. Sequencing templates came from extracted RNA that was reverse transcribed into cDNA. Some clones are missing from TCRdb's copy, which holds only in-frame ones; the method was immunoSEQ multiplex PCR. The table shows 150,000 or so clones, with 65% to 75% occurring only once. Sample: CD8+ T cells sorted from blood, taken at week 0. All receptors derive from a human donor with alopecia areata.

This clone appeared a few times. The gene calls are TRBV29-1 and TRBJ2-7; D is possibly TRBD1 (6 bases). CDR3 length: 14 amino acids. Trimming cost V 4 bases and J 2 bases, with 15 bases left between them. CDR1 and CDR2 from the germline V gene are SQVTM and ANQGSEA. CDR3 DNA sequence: TGCAGCGTTGGTGGGACGGGACACCCCTACGAGCAGTACTTC. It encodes CSVGGTGHPYEQYF.

CDR3 loop: CASSVGQKETQYF. CDR3 nucleotides: TGTGCCAGCAGCGTAGGGCAGAAAGAGACCCAGTACTTC. V and J are TRBV9 and TRBJ2-5; D call uncertain. CDR1 and CDR2 from the germline V gene are SGDLS and YYNGEE. The CDR3 has 13 amino acids. Trimming removed 0 bases from V and 3 bases from J, with 6 bases in between.

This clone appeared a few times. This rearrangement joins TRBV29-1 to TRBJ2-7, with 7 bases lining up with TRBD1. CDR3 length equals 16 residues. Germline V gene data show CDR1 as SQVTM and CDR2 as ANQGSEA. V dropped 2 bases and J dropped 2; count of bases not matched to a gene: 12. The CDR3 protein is CSVELLRDRDAYEQYF. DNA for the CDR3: TGCAGCGTTGAACTACTCCGGGACAGAGACGCCTACGAGCAGTACTTC.

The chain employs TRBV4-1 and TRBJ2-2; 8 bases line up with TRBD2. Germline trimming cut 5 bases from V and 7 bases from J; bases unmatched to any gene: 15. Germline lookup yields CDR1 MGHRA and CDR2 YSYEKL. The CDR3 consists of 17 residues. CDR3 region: CASSERLSGGWGGELFF. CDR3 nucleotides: TGCGCCAGCAGCGAGCGACTGAGCGGGGGCTGGGGCGGGGAGCTGTTTTTT.

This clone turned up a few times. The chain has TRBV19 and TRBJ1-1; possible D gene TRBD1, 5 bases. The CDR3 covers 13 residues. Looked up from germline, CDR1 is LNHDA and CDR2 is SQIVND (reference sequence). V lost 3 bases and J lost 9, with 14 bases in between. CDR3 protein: CASSIAPLDKAFF. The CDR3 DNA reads TGTGCCAGTAGTATTGCCCCTCTGGACAAAGCTTTCTTT.

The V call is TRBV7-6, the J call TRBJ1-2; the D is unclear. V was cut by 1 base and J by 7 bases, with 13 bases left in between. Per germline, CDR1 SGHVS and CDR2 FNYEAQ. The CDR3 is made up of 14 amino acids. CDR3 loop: CASSLGFSDTGYTF. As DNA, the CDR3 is TGTGCCAGCAGCTTAGGGTTCTCGGATACTGGCTACACCTTC. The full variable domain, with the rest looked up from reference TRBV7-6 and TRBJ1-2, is GAGVSQSPRYKVTKRGQDVALRCDPISGHVSLYWYRQALGQGPEFLTYFNYEAQQDKSGLPNDRFSAERPEGSISTLTIQRTEQRDSAMYRCASSLGFSDTGYTFGSGTRLTVV.

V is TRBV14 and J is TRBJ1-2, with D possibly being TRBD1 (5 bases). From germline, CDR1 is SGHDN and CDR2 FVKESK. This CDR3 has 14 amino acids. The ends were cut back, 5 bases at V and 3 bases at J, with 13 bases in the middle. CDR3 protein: CASSGPGTYYGYTF. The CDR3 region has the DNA TGTGCCAGCAGCGGTCCCGGGACTTACTATGGCTACACCTTC.

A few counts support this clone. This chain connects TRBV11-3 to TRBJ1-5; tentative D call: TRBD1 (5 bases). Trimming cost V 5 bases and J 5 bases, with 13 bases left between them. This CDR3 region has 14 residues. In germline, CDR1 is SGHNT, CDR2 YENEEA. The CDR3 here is CASSEGLRDQPQHF. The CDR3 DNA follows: TGTGCCAGCAGCGAGGGGCTCAGGGATCAGCCCCAGCATTTT. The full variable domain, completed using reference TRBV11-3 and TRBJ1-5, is EAGVVQSPRYKIIEKKQPVAFWCNPISGHNTLYWYLQNLGQGPELLIRYENEEAVDDSQLPKDRFSAERLKGVDSTLKIQPAELGDSAVYLCASSEGLRDQPQHFGDGTRLSIL.

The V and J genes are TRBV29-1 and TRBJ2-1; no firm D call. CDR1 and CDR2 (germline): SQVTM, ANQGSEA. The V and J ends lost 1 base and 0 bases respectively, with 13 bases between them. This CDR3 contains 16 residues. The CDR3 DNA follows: TGCAGCGTTGAAGGGTCGGCGCTATACTCCTACAATGAGCAGTTCTTC. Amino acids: CSVEGSALYSYNEQFF.

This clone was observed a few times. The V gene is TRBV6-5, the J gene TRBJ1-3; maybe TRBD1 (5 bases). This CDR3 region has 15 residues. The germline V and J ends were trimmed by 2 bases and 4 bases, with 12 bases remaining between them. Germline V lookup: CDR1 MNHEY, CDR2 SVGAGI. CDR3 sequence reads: CASSYGQGAGNTIYF. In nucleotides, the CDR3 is TGTGCCAGCAGTTACGGCCAGGGTGCAGGAAACACCATATATTTT.

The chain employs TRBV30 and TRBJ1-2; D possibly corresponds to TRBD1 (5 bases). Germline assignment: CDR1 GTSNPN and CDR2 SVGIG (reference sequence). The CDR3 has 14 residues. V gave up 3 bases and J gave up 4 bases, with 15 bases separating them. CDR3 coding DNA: TGTGCCTGGAGCGGGACCACACGGTCCTATGGCTACACCTTC. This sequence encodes CAWSGTTRSYGYTF. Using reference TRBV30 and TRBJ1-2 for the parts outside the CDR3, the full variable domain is SQTIHQWPATLVQPVGSPLSLECTVEGTSNPNLYWYRQAAGRGLQLLFYSVGIGQISSEVPQNLSASRPQDRQFILSSKKLLLSDSGFYLCAWSGTTRSYGYTFGSGTRLTVV.

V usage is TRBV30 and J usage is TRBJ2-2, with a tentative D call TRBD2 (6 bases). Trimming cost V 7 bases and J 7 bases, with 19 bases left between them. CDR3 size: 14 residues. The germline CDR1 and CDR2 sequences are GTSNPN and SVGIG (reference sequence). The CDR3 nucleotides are TGTGCCTACGGGATAGCGGCAGGAGACGGGGAGCTGTTTTTT. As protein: CAYGIAAGDGELFF.